The clone carrying this T cell receptor (beta chain) was detected only once. The repertoire was sequenced with immunoSEQ multiplex PCR; TCRdb's copy has only in-frame clones and lacks some. The repertoire holds tens of thousands of clones, with 94% as singletons. The CDR3 length is 15 residues. Trimming took 5 bases from V and 3 from J; bases not matched to a gene: 5. CDR1 is MGHRA and CDR2 is YSYEKL in the germline V gene. The data were obtained in a study of technical replicates of blood from several donors. The sequencing sample was made of T cells isolated from PBMCs. The chain couples TRBV4-1 to TRBJ2-1, with TRBD2 identical over 9 bases. The sequence was collected from a human donor in good health. This CDR3 is CASSAAAGGYNEQFF. The CDR3 nucleotides read TGCGCCAGCAGCGCAGCAGCGGGAGGCTACAATGAGCAGTTCTTC.